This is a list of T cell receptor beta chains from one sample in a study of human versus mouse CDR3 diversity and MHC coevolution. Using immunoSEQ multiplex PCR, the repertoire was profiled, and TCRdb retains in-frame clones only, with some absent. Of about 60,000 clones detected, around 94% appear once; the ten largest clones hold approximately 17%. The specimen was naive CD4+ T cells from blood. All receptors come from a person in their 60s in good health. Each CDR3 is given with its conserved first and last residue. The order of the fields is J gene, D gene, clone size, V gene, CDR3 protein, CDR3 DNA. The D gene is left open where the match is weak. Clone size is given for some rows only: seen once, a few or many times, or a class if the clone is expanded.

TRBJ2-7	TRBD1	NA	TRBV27	CASSRGQGPYEQYF	TGTGCCAGCAGCAGGGGACAGGGTCCGTACGAGCAGTACTTC
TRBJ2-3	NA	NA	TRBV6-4	CASSDVYSTDTQYF	TGTGCCAGCAGTGACGTCTATAGCACAGATACGCAGTATTTT
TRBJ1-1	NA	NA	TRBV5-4	CASSLALGTSHTEAFF	TGTGCCAGCAGCTTGGCTCTGGGGACAAGCCACACTGAAGCTTTCTTT
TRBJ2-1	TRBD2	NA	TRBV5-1	CASSPPGLAGGYNEQFF	TGCGCCAGCAGCCCACCGGGACTAGCGGGAGGGTACAATGAGCAGTTCTTC
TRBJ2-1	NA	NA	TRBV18	CASSPLTQGTYNEQFF	TGTGCCAGCTCCCCCTTAACGCAGGGGACCTACAATGAGCAGTTCTTC
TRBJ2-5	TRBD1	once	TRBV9	CASSVQGAFGETQYF	TGTGCCAGCAGCGTACAGGGGGCGTTTGGAGAGACCCAGTACTTC
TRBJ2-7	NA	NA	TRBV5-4	CASSFGSGSYEQYF	TGTGCCAGCAGCTTTGGAAGCGGCTCCTACGAGCAGTACTTC
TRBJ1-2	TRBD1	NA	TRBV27	CASSPGQGALYGYTF	TGTGCCAGCAGCCCCGGACAGGGGGCCCTCTATGGCTACACCTTC
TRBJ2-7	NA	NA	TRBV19	CASSIGDSRNYEQYF	TGTGCCAGTAGTATTGGAGACAGCCGAAATTACGAGCAGTACTTC
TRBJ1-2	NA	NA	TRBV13	CASSFRRQTNYGYTF	TGTGCCAGCAGCTTTCGGAGACAGACGAACTATGGCTACACCTTC
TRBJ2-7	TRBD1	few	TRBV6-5	CASSRQGSYEQYF	TGTGCCAGCAGTCGACAGGGCTCCTACGAGCAGTACTTC
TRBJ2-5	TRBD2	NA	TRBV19	CASRGTTQETQYF	TGTGCCAGTAGGGGGACTACCCAAGAGACCCAGTACTTC
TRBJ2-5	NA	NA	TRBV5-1	CASRLAGTYQETQYF	TGCGCCAGCAGACTCGCCGGGACATACCAAGAGACCCAGTACTTC
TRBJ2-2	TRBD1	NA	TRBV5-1	CASSLTGDTGELFF	TGCGCCAGCAGCTTGACAGGGGACACCGGGGAGCTGTTTTTT
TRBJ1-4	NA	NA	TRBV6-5	CASSYSLNEKLFF	TGTGCCAGCAGTTACTCTCTGAATGAAAAACTGTTTTTT
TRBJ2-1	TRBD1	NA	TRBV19	CASSPRTGRGLDEQFF	TGTGCCAGTAGTCCTAGGACAGGAAGGGGTTTGGATGAGCAGTTCTTC
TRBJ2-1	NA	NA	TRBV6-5	CASSFSIPSSYNEQFF	TGTGCCAGCAGTTTTAGCATCCCGAGCTCCTACAATGAGCAGTTCTTC
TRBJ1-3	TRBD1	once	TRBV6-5	CASSYAQGVPGNTIYF	TGTGCCAGCAGTTACGCACAGGGGGTTCCTGGAAACACCATATATTTT
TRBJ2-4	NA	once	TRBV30	CAWSHSGGRNIQYF	TGTGCCTGGAGCCATTCAGGGGGGAGAAACATTCAGTACTTC
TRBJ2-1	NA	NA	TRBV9	CASSAGLHNEQFF	TGTGCCAGCAGCGCCGGACTCCACAATGAGCAGTTCTTC
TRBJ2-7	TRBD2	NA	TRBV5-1	CASSSSTSSGSYEQYF	TGCGCCAGCAGCTCGAGCACCTCTAGCGGGAGCTACGAGCAGTACTTC
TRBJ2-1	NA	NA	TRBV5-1	CASSLRPGQNNEQFF	TGCGCCAGCAGCTTGAGGCCAGGGCAAAACAATGAGCAGTTCTTC
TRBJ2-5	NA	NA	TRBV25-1	CASSEEGGYQETQYF	TGTGCCAGCAGTGAGGAGGGGGGGTACCAAGAGACCCAGTACTTC
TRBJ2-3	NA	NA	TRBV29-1	CSVEFGHFPSTDTQYF	TGCAGCGTTGAATTTGGACACTTCCCTAGCACAGATACGCAGTATTTT
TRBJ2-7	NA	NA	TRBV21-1	CASSKGIRGAYEQYF	TGTGCCAGCAGCAAAGGAATCCGGGGAGCCTACGAGCAGTACTTC
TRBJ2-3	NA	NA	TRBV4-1	CASSPSSSGPSTDTQYF	TGCGCCAGCAGTCCCTCGTCGAGCGGGCCTAGCACAGATACGCAGTATTTT
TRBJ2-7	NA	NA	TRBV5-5	CASSSDPRVRYEQYF	TGTGCCAGCAGCTCCGATCCGCGGGTTCGCTACGAGCAGTACTTC
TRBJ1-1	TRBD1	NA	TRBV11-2	CASSPQLRTGDTEAFF	TGTGCCAGCAGCCCACAATTACGGACAGGGGACACTGAAGCTTTCTTT
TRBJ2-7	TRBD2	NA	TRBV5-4	CASSSHGASGKTPYEQYF	TGTGCCAGCAGCTCCCATGGGGCTAGCGGAAAAACACCCTACGAGCAGTACTTC
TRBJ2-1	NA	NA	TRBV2	CASSPYNEQFF	TGTGCCAGCAGTCCTTACAATGAGCAGTTCTTC
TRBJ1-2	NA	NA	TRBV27	CASRDTPSTRGYTF	TGTGCCAGCAGGGACACCCCGTCGACGAGGGGCTACACCTTC
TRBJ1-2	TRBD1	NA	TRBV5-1	CATRQGAEDGYTF	TGCGCCACCAGACAGGGGGCAGAAGATGGCTACACCTTC
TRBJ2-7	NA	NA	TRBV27	CATGGAYEQYF	TGTGCCACGGGCGGGGCCTACGAGCAGTACTTC
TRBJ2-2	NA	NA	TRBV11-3	CASSFVSTGELFF	TGTGCCAGCAGCTTCGTCTCCACCGGGGAGCTGTTTTTT
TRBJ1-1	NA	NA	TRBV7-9	CASSFGGNTEAFF	TGTGCCAGCAGCTTCGGAGGGAACACTGAAGCTTTCTTT
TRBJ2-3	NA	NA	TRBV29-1	CSVESGRNTQYF	TGCAGCGTTGAATCGGGGAGGAATACGCAGTATTTT
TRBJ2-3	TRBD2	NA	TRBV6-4	CASSVGLADTDTQYF	TGTGCCAGCAGTGTGGGACTAGCGGACACAGATACGCAGTATTTT
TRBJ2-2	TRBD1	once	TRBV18	CASGPGQGAIGGELFF	TGTGCCAGCGGGCCGGGACAGGGGGCAATCGGCGGGGAGCTGTTTTTT
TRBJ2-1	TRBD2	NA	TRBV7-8	CASGGASGYNEQFF	TGTGCCAGCGGCGGGGCTAGCGGTTACAATGAGCAGTTCTTC
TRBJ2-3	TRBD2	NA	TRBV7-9	CASSAGLAGGADTQYF	TGTGCCAGCAGCGCGGGACTAGCGGGAGGCGCAGATACGCAGTATTTT
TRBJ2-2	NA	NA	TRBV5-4	CASRTDPAGSGELFF	TGTGCCAGCAGGACCGATCCCGCAGGGTCAGGGGAGCTGTTTTTT